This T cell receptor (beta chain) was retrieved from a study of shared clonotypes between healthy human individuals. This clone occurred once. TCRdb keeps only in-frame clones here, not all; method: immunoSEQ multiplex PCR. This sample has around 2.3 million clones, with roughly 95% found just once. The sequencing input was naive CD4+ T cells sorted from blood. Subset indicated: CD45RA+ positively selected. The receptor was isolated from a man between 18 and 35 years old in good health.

Written as DNA, the CDR3 is TGTGCCAGCACCGATTCGTACGGGAGGTCGACCTACGAGCAGTACTTC. This gives the protein CASTDSYGRSTYEQYF. The chain recombines TRBV6-6 with TRBJ2-7, with 7 positions matching TRBD2. CDR3 length equals 16 residues. The V gene's germline CDR1 is MNHNY and CDR2 SVGAGI (reference sequence). V gave up 7 bases and J gave up 2 bases; unmatched junction bases: 14.